What follows are 17 T cell receptor beta chains derived from one specimen sequenced in a study of blood T cell repertoires in COVID-19. TCRdb keeps only in-frame clones here, not all; method: immunoSEQ multiplex PCR. The data show just over 250,000 clones, about 81% seen once. The sequenced sample was PBMCs or T cells enriched from blood (not recorded which). These TCRs come from a man in his thirties or forties with acute COVID-19.

This chain links TRBV10-1 with TRBJ1-3, with unresolved D. Per the germline V gene, CDR1 is WNHNN and CDR2 is SYGVQD (reference sequence). This CDR3 has 15 residues. V lost 5 bases and J 7 bases, leaving 18 bases between the germline ends. The CDR3 sequence is CASSRSGPERNTIYF. CDR3 coding DNA: TGCGCCAGCAGTCGTTCAGGACCCGAGCGGAACACCATATATTTT.

The chain carries TRBV7-8 and TRBJ2-1, with 9 bases lining up with TRBD2. This CDR3 spans 17 amino acids. With V trimmed by 5 bases and J by 1 base, 9 bases remained unmatched. Germline V lookup: CDR1 SGHVS, CDR2 FQNEAQ. The CDR3 DNA sequence: TGTGCCAGCAGCAAATCCCCGGGACTAGCTTCCTACAATGAGCAGTTCTTC. It encodes CASSKSPGLASYNEQFF.

V is TRBV28 and J is TRBJ1-5, with D maybe TRBD1 (6 bases). Trimming cost V 7 bases and J 3 bases, with 13 bases left between them. Per germline, CDR1 MDHEN and CDR2 SYDVKM. The CDR3 is 14 amino acids. CDR3 DNA: TGTGCCAGCACCCCGGGGGGCTCCAATCAGCCCCAGCATTTT. It yields the protein CASTPGGSNQPQHF.

This chain joins TRBV7-9 and TRBJ1-4, with D perhaps matching TRBD1 (5 bases). Per germline, CDR1 SEHNR and CDR2 FQNEAQ (reference sequence). The germline V and J ends were trimmed by 3 bases and 5 bases, with 13 bases remaining between them. This CDR3 contains 15 residues. DNA for the CDR3: TGTGCCAGCAGCTTTTTGGGGACTCCAAATGAAAAACTGTTTTTT. Its protein is CASSFLGTPNEKLFF.

This clone was counted a single time. The V call is TRBV12-3 or TRBV12-4, the J call TRBJ2-1, with a tentative D call TRBD2 (5 bases). V was cut by 2 bases and J by 9 bases, with 11 bases left in between. The CDR3 sequence is 13 residues long. The CDR3 protein is CASSLLTTIEQFF. In DNA form, the CDR3 reads TGTGCCAGCAGTTTATTGACGACTATTGAGCAGTTCTTC.

A word on this clone: One end of the junction is discordant with germline, which a read error may explain. This chain links TRBV20-1 with TRBJ2-3; the match to TRBD1 covers 7 bases. Germline loops: CDR1 DFQATT, CDR2 SNEGSKA (reference sequence). The CDR3 has 11 residues. The chain's CDR3 is CSASGEQGSHF. DNA for the CDR3: TGCAGTGCTAGCGGGGAACAGGGGTCGCATTTT.

By share, this clone counts as medium-sized. The same CDR3 is also encoded by other DNA sequences in this sample. The V gene is TRBV27, the J gene TRBJ1-5; the match to TRBD1 covers 7 bases. CDR3 length equals 14 residues. V trimming: 4 bases; J trimming: 3 bases; junction bases outside the gene matches: 3. CDR1 is MNHEY and CDR2 is SMNVEV in the germline V gene (reference sequence). DNA of the CDR3: TGTGCCAGCAGTTCTGGGACAGTCAATCAGCCCCAGCATTTT. It yields the protein CASSSGTVNQPQHF.

J is TRBJ1-3 and V is TRBV25-1, with a tentative D call TRBD1 (5 bases). Germline CDR1 is MGHDK and CDR2 is SYGVNS. The V end lost 1 base, the J end lost 9 bases, and 16 bases lay between the germline ends. The CDR3 extends over 15 amino acids. The CDR3 is CASSEFGQGRITIYF. For the CDR3, the DNA is TGTGCCAGCAGTGAATTTGGGCAGGGCAGAATCACCATATATTTT.

The chain combines TRBV28 with TRBJ1-5, with 8 bases lining up with TRBD1. Losses at the gene ends were 0 bases for V and 4 bases for J; bases not matched to a gene: 2. CDR1 is MDHEN and CDR2 is SYDVKM in the germline V gene. The CDR3 is 15 amino acids. The CDR3 spells CASSLWRTGNQPQHF. DNA for the CDR3: TGTGCCAGCAGTTTATGGAGGACAGGGAATCAGCCCCAGCATTTT.

This clone has more than one count but fewer than ten. This sequence joins TRBV3-1 (or the pseudogene TRBV3-2) and TRBJ1-3; D not resolved. Trimming removed 1 base at V and 2 bases at J, with 6 bases between. CDR3 length equals 14 residues. Germline V gene data show CDR1 as LGHDT and CDR2 as YNNKEL (reference sequence). The CDR3 sequence: CASSQGVAGNTIYF. DNA of the CDR3: TGTGCCAGCAGCCAAGGCGTGGCTGGAAACACCATATATTTT.

This clone was detected a few times. This sequence joins TRBV24-1 and TRBJ2-3; perhaps TRBD1 as D (5 bases). With 1 base removed from V and 1 base from J, the gap between germline ends came to 11 bases. The length of the CDR3 is 16 residues. The germline CDR1 and CDR2 sequences are KGHDR and SFDVKD. This CDR3 is CATSDLGPGRTDTQYF. CDR3 in DNA: TGTGCCACCAGTGATTTAGGGCCAGGGCGCACAGATACGCAGTATTTT.

This clone was found a few times. The rearrangement joins TRBV2 to TRBJ1-5; 7 bases agree with TRBD1. The germline V gene has CDR1 SNHLY and CDR2 FYNNEI. With 3 bases clipped from V and 2 bases from J, the junction kept 4 bases outside the gene matches. The CDR3 spans 15 residues. The CDR3, as DNA: TGTGCCAGCAGTGAGCAGGGGGTGGGCAATCAGCCCCAGCATTTT. Encoded protein: CASSEQGVGNQPQHF. The whole variable domain, remainder taken from reference TRBV2 and TRBJ1-5, is EPEVTQTPSHQVTQMGQEVILRCVPISNHLYFYWYRQILGQKVEFLVSFYNNEISEKSEIFDDQFSVERPDGSNFTLKIRSTKLEDSAMYFCASSEQGVGNQPQHFGDGTRLSIL.

The V call is TRBV7-2, the J call TRBJ2-3; 7 bases are a match to TRBD1. Germline V gene data show CDR1 as SGHTA and CDR2 as FQGNSA. The J segment lost 2 bases and the V segment lost 5 bases, leaving 7 bases of the junction unmatched. There are 15 residues in the CDR3. The CDR3 coding sequence is TGTGCCAGCAGCACACAGGGGTCCCTCACAGATACGCAGTATTTT. It translates to CASSTQGSLTDTQYF.

The chain links TRBV6-5 to TRBJ1-2; TRBD1 matches 10 bases. Germline CDR1 is MNHEY and CDR2 is SVGAGI. The CDR3 runs 15 residues. V shed 5 bases, J shed 8 bases, and the junction held 11 bases outside the gene matches. The CDR3 coding sequence is TGTGCCAGCAGTAACCCGGGACAGGGGTCTAGGGGCTACACCTTC. Encoded protein: CASSNPGQGSRGYTF.

In this sample, this clone turned up once. V gene TRBV10-2 combines with J gene TRBJ1-2, with D perhaps TRBD1 (5 bases). Germline CDR1 is WSHSY and CDR2 is SAAADI. The CDR3 spans 13 residues. V lost 2 bases to trimming and J lost 5 bases, with 9 bases between them. This CDR3 is CASSELQAYGYTF. The CDR3 DNA is TGCGCCAGCAGTGAGCTACAGGCTTATGGCTACACCTTC.

The chain is built from TRBV28 and TRBJ1-1; D call uncertain. This CDR3 is 12 amino acids long. Germline CDR1 and CDR2: MDHEN and SYDVKM. V was clipped by 10 bases and J by 1 base, with 10 bases between them. The chain's CDR3 is CATRRGNTEAFF. The DNA of the CDR3 is TGTGCCACCCGTCGCGGGAACACTGAAGCTTTCTTT.

V is TRBV10-1 and J is TRBJ2-1; 8 bases line up with TRBD1. With V trimmed by 6 bases and J by 4 bases, 8 bases remained unmatched. The length of the CDR3 is 15 residues. CDR1 is WNHNN and CDR2 is SYGVQD in the germline V gene (reference sequence). Here the CDR3 DNA reads TGCGCCAGCAGGGACGACAGGGGAGGTTACAATGAGCAGTTCTTC. Its protein product is CASRDDRGGYNEQFF.